What follows describes a single T cell receptor (beta chain). At least ten counts were recorded for this clonotype. The antigen it binds to is not known. No per-base quality is available; no much larger clone lies one base away. The CDR3 holds 15 amino acids from the cysteine to the phenylalanine. CDR3 DNA only is kept here, 45 bases in frame from base 1. Unmatched junction bases come to 3, with V trimmed by 5 bases and J by 0 bases. The sample is drawn from a study of breast tumors, draining lymph nodes, adjacent tissues (dated by TCRdb to about 2016). With regard to the full study: Breast cancer patients provided tumor, adjacent nontumor tissue and axillary lymph nodes, and the study compared the TCR beta repertoires across these three sources. In human breast cancer, the study set out to evaluate how tumor, surrounding tissue and draining lymph node repertoires relate to one another and whether T cells may move between these sites.

Instrument used: Illumina HiSeq 2000. Multiplex PCR amplification was used to build the TCR beta chain libraries. The amplified TCR beta chain products were analyzed by high-throughput sequencing. In TCRdb, the public reads were trimmed at Q25 with fastp and aligned with MiXCR, with productive beta chains retained. Each entry is one CDR3 protein sequence, shown with its most common DNA and genes. The sample has 45,000 to 60,000 distinct CDR3 sequences on record, 23% of them singletons. The top ten hold 8% of the sample. Study-level results and caveats: The conclusion that tumor T cells originate in lymph nodes was framed as consistent with a hypothesis rather than directly demonstrated. In luminal-like breast cancer, tumor and nontumor tissue repertoires resembled each other significantly more than in basal-like breast cancer. The data were judged consistent with most tumor T cells deriving from the lymph node and then expanding within tumor tissue. Tumor T-cell repertoires showed less diversity than lymph node repertoires and more diversity than nontumor tissue repertoires, and tumor T-cell repertoires showed preferential V and J gene usage.

The V and J segments used are TRBV12-3 or TRBV12-4 and TRBJ2-1; 8 middle bases align to TRBD2. Source material: breast tumor tissue. The sequence was obtained from a female donor with breast cancer. Some clones in this sample may be carry-over from other donors' samples. CDR3 sequence: CASSRSGSSYNEQFF. The sequenced DNA: TGTGCCAGCAGTCGAAGCGGGAGCTCCTACAATGAGCAGTTCTTC.